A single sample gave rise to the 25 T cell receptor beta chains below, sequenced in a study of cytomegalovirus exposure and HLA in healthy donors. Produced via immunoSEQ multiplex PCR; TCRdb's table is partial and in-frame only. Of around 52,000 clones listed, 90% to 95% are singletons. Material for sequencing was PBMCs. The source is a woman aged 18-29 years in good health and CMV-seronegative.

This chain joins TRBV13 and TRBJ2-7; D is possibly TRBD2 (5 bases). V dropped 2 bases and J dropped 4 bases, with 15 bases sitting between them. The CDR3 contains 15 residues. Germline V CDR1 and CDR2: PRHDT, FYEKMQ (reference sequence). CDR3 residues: CASSLMRTPGYEQYF. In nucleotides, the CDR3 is TGTGCCAGCAGCTTAATGAGGACTCCAGGTTACGAGCAGTACTTC.

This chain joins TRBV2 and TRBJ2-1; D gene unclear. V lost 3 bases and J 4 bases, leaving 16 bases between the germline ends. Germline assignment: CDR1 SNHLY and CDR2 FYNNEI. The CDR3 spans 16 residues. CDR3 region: CASSDPVTMDYNEQFF. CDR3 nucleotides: TGTGCCAGCAGTGATCCGGTAACTATGGATTACAATGAGCAGTTCTTC.

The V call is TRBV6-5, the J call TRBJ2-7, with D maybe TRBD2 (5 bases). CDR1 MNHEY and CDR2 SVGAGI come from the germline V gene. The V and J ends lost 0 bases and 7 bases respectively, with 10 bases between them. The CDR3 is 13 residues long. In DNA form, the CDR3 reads TGTGCCAGCAGTTACTCGCCCTCGGGGGAGCAGTACGTC. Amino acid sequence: CASSYSPSGEQYV.

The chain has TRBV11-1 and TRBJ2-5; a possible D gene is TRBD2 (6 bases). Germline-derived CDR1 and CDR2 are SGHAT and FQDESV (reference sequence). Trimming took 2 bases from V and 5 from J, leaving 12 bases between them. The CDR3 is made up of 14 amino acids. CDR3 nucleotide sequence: TGTGCCAGCAGCTTATCCGGAGGGAAGGAGACCCAGTACTTC. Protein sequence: CASSLSGGKETQYF.

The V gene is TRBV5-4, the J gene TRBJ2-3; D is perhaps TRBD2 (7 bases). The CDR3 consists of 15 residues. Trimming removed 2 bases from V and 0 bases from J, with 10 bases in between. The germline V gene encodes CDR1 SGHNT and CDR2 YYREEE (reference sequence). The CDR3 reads CASSFGRGSTDTQYF. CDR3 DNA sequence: TGTGCCAGCAGCTTTGGGAGGGGGAGCACAGATACGCAGTATTTT.

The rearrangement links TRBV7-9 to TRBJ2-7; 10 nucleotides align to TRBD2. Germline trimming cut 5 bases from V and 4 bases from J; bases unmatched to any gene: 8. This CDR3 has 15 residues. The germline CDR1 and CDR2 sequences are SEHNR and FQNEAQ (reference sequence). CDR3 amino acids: CASSPRAGGQYEQYF. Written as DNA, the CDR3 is TGTGCCAGCAGCCCCCGAGCGGGGGGGCAGTACGAGCAGTACTTC.

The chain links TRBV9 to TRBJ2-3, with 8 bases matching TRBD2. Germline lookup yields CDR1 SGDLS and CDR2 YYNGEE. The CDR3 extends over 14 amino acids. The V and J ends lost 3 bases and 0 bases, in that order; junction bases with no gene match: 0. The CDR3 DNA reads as TGTGCCAGCAGCGCTAGCGGGAGCACAGATACGCAGTATTTT. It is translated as CASSASGSTDTQYF.

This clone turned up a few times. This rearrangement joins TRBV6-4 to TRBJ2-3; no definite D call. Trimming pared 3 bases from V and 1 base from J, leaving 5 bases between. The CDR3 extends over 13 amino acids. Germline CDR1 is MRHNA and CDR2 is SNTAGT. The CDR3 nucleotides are TGTGCCAGCAGTGAGGGCGGCACAGATACGCAGTATTTT. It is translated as CASSEGGTDTQYF.

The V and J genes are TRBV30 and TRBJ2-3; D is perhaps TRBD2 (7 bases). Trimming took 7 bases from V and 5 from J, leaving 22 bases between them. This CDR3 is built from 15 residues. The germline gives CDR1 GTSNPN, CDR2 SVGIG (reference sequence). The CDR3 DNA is TGTGCCTCGTCTCGCGGGGGCGGAAAGGGAGATACGCAGTATTTT. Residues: CASSRGGGKGDTQYF.

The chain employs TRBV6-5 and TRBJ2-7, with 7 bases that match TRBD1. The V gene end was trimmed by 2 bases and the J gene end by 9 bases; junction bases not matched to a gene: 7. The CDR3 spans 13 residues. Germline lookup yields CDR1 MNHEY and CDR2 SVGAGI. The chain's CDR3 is CASSYLGTEGQYF. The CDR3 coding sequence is TGTGCCAGCAGTTACCTAGGGACAGAGGGGCAGTACTTC.

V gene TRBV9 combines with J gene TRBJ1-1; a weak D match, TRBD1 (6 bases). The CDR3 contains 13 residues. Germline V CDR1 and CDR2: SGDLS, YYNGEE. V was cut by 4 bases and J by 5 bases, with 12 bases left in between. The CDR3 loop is CASSPGVDTEAFF. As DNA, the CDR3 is TGTGCCAGCAGCCCAGGGGTTGATACTGAAGCTTTCTTT.

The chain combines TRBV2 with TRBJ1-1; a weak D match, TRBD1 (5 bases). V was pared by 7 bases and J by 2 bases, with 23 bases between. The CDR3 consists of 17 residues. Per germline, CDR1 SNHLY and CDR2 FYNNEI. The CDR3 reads CASIGGSLSGINTEAFF. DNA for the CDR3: TGTGCCAGCATCGGGGGATCACTGTCCGGGATAAACACTGAAGCTTTCTTT.

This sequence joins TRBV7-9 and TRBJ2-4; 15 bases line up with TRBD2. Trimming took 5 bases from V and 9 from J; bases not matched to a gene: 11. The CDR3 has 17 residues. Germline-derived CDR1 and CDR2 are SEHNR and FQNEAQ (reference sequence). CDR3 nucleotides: TGTGCCAGCAGCCCACGGACTAGCGGGGGGGTAGTGGGCATTCAGTACTTC. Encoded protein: CASSPRTSGGVVGIQYF.

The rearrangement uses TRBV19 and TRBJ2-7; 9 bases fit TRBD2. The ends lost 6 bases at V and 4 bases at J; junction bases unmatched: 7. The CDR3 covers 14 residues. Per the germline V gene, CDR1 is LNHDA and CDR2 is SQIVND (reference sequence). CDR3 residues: CASRRTSERYEQYV. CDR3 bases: TGTGCCAGTAGAAGGACTAGCGAGAGGTACGAGCAGTACGTC.

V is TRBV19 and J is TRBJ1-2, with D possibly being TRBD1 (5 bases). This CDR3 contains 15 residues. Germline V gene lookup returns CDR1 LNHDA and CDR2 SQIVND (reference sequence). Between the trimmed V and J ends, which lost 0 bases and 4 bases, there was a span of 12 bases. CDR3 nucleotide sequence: TGTGCCAGTAGTATAGATCGGAGGGGTGGCTATGGCTACACCTTC. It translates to CASSIDRRGGYGYTF.

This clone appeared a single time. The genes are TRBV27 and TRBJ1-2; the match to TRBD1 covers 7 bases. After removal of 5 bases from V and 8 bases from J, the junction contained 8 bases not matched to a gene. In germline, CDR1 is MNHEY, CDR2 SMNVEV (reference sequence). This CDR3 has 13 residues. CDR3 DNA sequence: TGTGCCAGCAGTCACAGGGGAACTCGCGGCTACACCTTC. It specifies CASSHRGTRGYTF.

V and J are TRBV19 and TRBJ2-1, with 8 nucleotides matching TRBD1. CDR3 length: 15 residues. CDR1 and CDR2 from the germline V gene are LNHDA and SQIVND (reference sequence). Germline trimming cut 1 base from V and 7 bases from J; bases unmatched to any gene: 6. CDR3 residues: CASSIGRWTGNEQFF. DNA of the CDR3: TGTGCCAGTAGTATAGGCCGTTGGACAGGGAATGAGCAGTTCTTC.

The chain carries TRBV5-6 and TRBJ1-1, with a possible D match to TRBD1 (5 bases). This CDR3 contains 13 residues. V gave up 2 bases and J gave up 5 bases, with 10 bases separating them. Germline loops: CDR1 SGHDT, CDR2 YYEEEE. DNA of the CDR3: TGTGCCAGCAGCTTCAGGGTGGGGACTGAAGCTTTCTTT. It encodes CASSFRVGTEAFF. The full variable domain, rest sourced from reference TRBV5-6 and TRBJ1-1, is DAGVTQSPTHLIKTRGQQVTLRCSPKSGHDTVSWYQQALGQGPQFIFQYYEEEERQRGNFPDRFSGHQFPNYSSELNVNALLLGDSALYLCASSFRVGTEAFFGQGTRLTVV.

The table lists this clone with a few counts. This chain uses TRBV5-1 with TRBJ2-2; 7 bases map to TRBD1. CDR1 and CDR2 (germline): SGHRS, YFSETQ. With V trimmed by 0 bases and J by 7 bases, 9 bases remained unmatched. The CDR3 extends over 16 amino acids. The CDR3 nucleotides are TGCGCCAGCAGCTTGGGACCACAGGGGTCGGACGGGGAGCTGTTTTTT. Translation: CASSLGPQGSDGELFF.

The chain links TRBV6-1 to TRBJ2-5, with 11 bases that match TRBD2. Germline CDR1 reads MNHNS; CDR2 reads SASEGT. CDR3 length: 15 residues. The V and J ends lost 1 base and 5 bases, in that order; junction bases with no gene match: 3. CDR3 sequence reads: CASSEVAGGPETQYF. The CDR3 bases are TGTGCCAGCAGTGAAGTAGCGGGAGGGCCCGAGACCCAGTACTTC.

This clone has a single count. The DNA for the CDR3 is TGTGCCAGCAGACCTGGGCCCCGAGGGTCTTACGAGCAGTACTTC. The encoded protein is CASRPGPRGSYEQYF. V gene TRBV6-6 combines with J gene TRBJ2-7; TRBD2 might be the D (5 bases). CDR3 length: 15 amino acids. With 6 bases removed from V and 4 bases from J, the gap between germline ends came to 19 bases. CDR1 is MNHNY and CDR2 is SVGAGI in the germline V gene (reference sequence).

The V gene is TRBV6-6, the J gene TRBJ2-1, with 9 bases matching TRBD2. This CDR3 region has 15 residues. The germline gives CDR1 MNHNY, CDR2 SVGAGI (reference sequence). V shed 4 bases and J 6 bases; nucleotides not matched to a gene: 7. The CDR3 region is CASSLSGGPLNEQFF. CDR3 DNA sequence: TGTGCCAGCAGTTTAAGCGGGGGGCCGCTCAATGAGCAGTTCTTC.

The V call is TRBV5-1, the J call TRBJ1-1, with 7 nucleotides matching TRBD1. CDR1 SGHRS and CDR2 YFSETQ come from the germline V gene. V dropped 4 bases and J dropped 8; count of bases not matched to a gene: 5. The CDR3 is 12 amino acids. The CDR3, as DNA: TGCGCCAGCAGCAACAGGGGTGTGGAAGCTTTCTTT. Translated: CASSNRGVEAFF.

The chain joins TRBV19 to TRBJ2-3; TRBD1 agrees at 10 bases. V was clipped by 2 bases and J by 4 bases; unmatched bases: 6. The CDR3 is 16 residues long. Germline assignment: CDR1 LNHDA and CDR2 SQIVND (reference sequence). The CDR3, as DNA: TGTGCCAGTAGTATATCCGGGACAGGGGTTGCAGATACGCAGTATTTT. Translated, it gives CASSISGTGVADTQYF.

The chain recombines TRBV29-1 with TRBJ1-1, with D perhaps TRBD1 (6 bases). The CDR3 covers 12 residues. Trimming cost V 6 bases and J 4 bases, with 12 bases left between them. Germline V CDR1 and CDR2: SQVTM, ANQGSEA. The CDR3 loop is CSVLRGITEAFF. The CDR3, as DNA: TGCAGCGTCCTTAGGGGGATCACTGAAGCTTTCTTT. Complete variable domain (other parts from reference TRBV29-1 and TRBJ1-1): SAVISQKPSRDICQRGTSLTIQCQVDSQVTMMFWYRQQPGQSLTLIATANQGSEATYESGFVIDKFPISRPNLTFSTLTVSNMSPEDSSIYLCSVLRGITEAFFGQGTRLTVV.